This paragraph covers one T cell receptor (beta chain) sequence. Its specificity is not known. The sample comes from a study of cytomegalovirus exposure and HLA in healthy donors. Whole-study findings and limits: In vitro data verified a few CMV-associated chains as specific for CMV antigens. Rarity marked most TCR sequences, yet some public TCRs occurred in many donors. Reports indicated that the classifier achieved high specificity and sensitivity in diagnosing cytomegalovirus status.

This table comes from immunoSEQ multiplex PCR, and its TCRdb copy is limited to in-frame clones, with some not included. The table lists about 38,000 clones, 90% to 95% of them singletons, with 3.3% in the top ten. This CDR3 spans 16 amino acids. V was shortened by 0 bases and J by 5 bases, with 17 bases between the two germline ends. The germline CDR1 and CDR2 sequences are SGHNT and YYREEE (reference sequence). This TCR derives from a man younger than 35 in good health and CMV-seronegative. What was sequenced was PBMCs. The chain links TRBV5-4 to TRBJ2-5; D ambiguous. CDR3 in amino acids: CASSLVSGLGSETQYF. In DNA, the CDR3 is TGTGCCAGCAGCTTGGTTTCCGGGTTGGGTTCTGAGACCCAGTACTTC.